The next 5 T cell receptor beta chains were all read from a single sample in a study of blood T cell repertoires in COVID-19. Repertoires were generated with immunoSEQ multiplex PCR, while TCRdb's copy carries only in-frame clones and drops some. The table lists 110,000 to 150,000 clones, roughly 85% of them singletons, with 2.5% to 3% in the top ten. The sequenced material came from peripheral blood. These receptors originate from a man in his fifties or sixties with acute or convalescent COVID-19.

The gene calls are TRBV10-3 and TRBJ1-1; D possibly corresponds to TRBD1 (5 bases). The ends were cut back, 1 base at V and 4 bases at J, with 10 bases in the middle. Germline CDR1 reads ENHRY; CDR2 reads SYGVKD. The length of the CDR3 is 14 residues. The DNA of the CDR3 is TGTGCCATCAGTGAGTTCAGGGATCGCACTGAAGCTTTCTTT. Translating it yields CAISEFRDRTEAFF.

This clone has only a few counts. The genes are TRBV11-3 and TRBJ2-3, with D unclear. Germline CDR1 and CDR2: SGHNT and YENEEA. V shed 0 bases and J shed 9 bases, with 4 bases lying between them. There are 11 residues in the CDR3. The CDR3 nucleotides read TGTGCCAGCAGCTTAGACTCGACGCAGTATTTT. This codes for CASSLDSTQYF.

The rearrangement joins TRBV7-9 to TRBJ1-2; maybe TRBD1 (6 bases). CDR1 and CDR2 (germline): SEHNR, FQNEAQ (reference sequence). The CDR3 length is 14 residues. Deletions cut 1 base from V and 4 bases from J, with 10 bases between. The CDR3 DNA reads TGTGCCAGCAGCTTAGACAGGGCGAGCTATGGCTACACCTTC. This encodes CASSLDRASYGYTF.

The V gene is TRBV7-2, the J gene TRBJ2-6; TRBD1 is a possible D gene (6 bases). The CDR3 contains 17 residues. V was cut by 3 bases and J by 0 bases, with 12 bases left in between. Germline CDR1 is SGHTA and CDR2 is FQGNSA. The CDR3 coding sequence is TGTGCCAGCAGCTTTGGTCAGGGGTTCTCTGGGGCCAACGTCCTGACTTTC. Its protein is CASSFGQGFSGANVLTF.

CDR3 coding DNA: TGTGCCAGCTATGACGGGACAGGCAGAAATACGCAGTATTTT. This translates into CASYDGTGRNTQYF. The chain links TRBV2 to TRBJ2-3, with 8 bases aligning to TRBD1. Germline assignment: CDR1 SNHLY and CDR2 FYNNEI. The CDR3 is 14 amino acids. V was pared by 8 bases and J by 7 bases, with 11 bases of the junction left unmatched. Drawing the rest from reference TRBV2 and TRBJ2-3, the complete variable domain is EPEVTQTPSHQVTQMGQEVILRCVPISNHLYFYWYRQILGQKVEFLVSFYNNEISEKSEIFDDQFSVERPDGSNFTLKIRSTKLEDSAMYFCASYDGTGRNTQYFGPGTRLTVL.